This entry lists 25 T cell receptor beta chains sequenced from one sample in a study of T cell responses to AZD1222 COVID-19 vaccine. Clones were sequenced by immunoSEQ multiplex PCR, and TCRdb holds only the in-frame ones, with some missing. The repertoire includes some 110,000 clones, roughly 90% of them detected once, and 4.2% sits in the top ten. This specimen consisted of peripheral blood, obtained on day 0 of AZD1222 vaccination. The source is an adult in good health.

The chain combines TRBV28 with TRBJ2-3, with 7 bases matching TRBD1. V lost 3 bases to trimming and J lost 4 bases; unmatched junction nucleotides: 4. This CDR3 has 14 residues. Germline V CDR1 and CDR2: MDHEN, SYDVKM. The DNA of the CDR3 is TGTGCCAGCAGTTTGAGTCAGGGGGCAGATACGCAGTATTTT. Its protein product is CASSLSQGADTQYF.

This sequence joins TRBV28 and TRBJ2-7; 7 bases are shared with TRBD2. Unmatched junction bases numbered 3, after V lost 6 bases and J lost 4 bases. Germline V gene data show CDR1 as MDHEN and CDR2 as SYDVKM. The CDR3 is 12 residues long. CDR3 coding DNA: TGTGCCAGCAGGACAGCGGGGTACGAGCAGTACTTC. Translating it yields CASRTAGYEQYF.

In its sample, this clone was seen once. The CDR3 spells CASSHLPDGYTF. The CDR3 DNA reads TGTGCCAGCAGCCATCTCCCCGATGGCTACACCTTC. This rearrangement joins TRBV3-1 (or the pseudogene TRBV3-2) to TRBJ1-2; no clear D. CDR1 is LGHDT and CDR2 is YNNKEL in the germline V gene (reference sequence). V lost 3 bases and J 6 bases, leaving 8 bases between the germline ends. The CDR3 loop spans 12 amino acids.

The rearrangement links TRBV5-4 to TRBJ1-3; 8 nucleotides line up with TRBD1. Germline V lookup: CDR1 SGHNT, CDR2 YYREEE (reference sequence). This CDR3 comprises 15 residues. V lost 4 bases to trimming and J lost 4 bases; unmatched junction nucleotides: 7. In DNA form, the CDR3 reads TGTGCCAGCAGCCAGGACAGGGTCGGGGGAAACACCATATATTTT. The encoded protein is CASSQDRVGGNTIYF.

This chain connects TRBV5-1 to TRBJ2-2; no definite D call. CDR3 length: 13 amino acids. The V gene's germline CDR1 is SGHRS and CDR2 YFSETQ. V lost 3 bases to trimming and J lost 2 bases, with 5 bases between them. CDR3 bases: TGCGCCAGCAGCTCCTCAAACACCGGGGAGCTGTTTTTT. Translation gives CASSSSNTGELFF.

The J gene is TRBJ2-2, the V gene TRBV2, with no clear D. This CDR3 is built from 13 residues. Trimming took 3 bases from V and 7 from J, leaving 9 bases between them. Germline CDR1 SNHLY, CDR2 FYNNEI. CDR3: CASSDMGFGELFF. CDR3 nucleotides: TGTGCCAGCAGTGATATGGGGTTCGGGGAGCTGTTTTTT. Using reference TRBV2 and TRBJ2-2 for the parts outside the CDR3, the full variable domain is EPEVTQTPSHQVTQMGQEVILRCVPISNHLYFYWYRQILGQKVEFLVSFYNNEISEKSEIFDDQFSVERPDGSNFTLKIRSTKLEDSAMYFCASSDMGFGELFFGEGSRLTVL.

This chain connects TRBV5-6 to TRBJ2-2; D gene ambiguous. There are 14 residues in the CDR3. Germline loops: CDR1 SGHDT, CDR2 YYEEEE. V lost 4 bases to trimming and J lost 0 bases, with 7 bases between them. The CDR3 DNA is TGTGCCAGCAGCCTGTGGACGAACACCGGGGAGCTGTTTTTT. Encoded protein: CASSLWTNTGELFF.

The CDR3 DNA sequence: TGTGCCTGGACCCACACCCCAGGGAGGGGGACAGATACGCAGTATTTT. Its protein is CAWTHTPGRGTDTQYF. The rearrangement uses TRBV30 and TRBJ2-3; the D gene is possibly TRBD2 (7 bases). The ends were cut back, 4 bases at V and 3 bases at J, with 20 bases in the middle. Looked up from germline, CDR1 is GTSNPN and CDR2 is SVGIG (reference sequence). CDR3 length: 16 residues.

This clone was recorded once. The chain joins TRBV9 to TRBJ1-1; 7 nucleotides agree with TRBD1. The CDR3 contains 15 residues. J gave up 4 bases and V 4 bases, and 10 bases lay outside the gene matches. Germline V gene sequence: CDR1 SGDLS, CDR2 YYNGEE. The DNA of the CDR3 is TGTGCCAGCAGCAAGACAGGGAGGGGGGGCACTGAAGCTTTCTTT. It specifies CASSKTGRGGTEAFF.

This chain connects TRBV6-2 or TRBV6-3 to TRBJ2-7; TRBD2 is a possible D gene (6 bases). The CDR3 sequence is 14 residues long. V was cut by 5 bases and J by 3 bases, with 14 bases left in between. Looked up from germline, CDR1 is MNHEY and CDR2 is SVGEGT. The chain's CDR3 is CASSSDGGYYEQYF. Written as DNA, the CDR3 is TGTGCCAGCAGTAGCGACGGGGGATACTACGAGCAGTACTTC.

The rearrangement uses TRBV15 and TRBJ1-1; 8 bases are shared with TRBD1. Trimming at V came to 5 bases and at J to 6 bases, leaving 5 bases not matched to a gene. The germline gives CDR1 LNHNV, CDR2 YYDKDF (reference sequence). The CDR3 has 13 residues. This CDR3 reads CATSSQGAAEAFF. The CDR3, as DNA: TGTGCCACCAGCTCTCAGGGGGCAGCTGAAGCTTTCTTT.

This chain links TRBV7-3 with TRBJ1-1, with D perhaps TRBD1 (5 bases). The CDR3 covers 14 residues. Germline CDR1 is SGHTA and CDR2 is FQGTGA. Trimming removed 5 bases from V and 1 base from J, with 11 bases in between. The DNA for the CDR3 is TGTGCCAGCAGCGCGACAGAGAAGAACACTGAAGCTTTCTTT. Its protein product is CASSATEKNTEAFF.

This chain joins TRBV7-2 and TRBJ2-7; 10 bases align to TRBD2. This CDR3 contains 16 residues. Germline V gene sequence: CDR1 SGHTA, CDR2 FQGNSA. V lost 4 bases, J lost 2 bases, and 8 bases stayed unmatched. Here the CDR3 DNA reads TGTGCCAGCAGCTCGCTAGCGGGGGAGGTGACCTACGAGCAGTACTTC. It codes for CASSSLAGEVTYEQYF.

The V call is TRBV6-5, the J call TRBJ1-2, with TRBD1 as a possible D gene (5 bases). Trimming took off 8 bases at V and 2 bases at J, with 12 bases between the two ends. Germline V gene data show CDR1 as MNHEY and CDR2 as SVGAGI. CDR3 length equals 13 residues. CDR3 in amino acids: CASAWDGNYGYTF. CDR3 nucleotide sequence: TGTGCCAGCGCTTGGGACGGCAACTATGGCTACACCTTC.

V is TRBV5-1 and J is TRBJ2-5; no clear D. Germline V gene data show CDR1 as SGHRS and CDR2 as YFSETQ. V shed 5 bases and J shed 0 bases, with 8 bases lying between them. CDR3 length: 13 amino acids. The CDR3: CASRTNNQETQYF. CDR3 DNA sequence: TGCGCCAGCAGGACCAATAACCAAGAGACCCAGTACTTC.

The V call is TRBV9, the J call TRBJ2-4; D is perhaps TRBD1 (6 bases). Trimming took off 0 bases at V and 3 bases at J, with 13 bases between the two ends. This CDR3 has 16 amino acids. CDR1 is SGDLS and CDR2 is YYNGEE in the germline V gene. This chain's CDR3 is CASSVEAAGVKNIQYF. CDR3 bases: TGTGCCAGCAGCGTAGAGGCAGCAGGGGTCAAAAACATTCAGTACTTC.

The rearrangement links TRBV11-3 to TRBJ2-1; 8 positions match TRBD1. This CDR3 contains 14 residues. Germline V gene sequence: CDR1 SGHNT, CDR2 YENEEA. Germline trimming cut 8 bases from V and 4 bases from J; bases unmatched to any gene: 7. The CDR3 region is CASSGQGPYNEQFF. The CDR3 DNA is TGTGCCAGCTCTGGACAGGGCCCTTACAATGAGCAGTTCTTC.

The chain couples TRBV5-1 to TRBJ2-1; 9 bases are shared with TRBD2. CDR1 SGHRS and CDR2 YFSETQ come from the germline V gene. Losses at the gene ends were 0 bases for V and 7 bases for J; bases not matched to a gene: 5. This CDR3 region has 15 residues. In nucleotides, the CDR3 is TGCGCCAGCAGCTTGGACAGCGGGGGGACGAATGAGCAGTTCTTC. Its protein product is CASSLDSGGTNEQFF. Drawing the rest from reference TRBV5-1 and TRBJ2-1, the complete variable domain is KAGVTQTPRYLIKTRGQQVTLSCSPISGHRSVSWYQQTPGQGLQFLFEYFSETQRNKGNFPGRFSGRQFSNSRSEMNVSTLELGDSALYLCASSLDSGGTNEQFFGPGTRLTVL.

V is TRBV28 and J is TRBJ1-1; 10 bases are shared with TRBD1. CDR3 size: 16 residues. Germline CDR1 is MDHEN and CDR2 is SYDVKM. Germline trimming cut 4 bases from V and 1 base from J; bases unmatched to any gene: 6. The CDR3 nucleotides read TGTGCCAGCAGTTGGGGACAGGGGCGGGGGAACACTGAAGCTTTCTTT. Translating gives CASSWGQGRGNTEAFF.

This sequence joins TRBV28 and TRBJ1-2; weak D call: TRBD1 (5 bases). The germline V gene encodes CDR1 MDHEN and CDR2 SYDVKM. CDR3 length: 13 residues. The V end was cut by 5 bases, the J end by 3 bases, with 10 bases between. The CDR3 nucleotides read TGTGCCAGCAGTCTGGTGGGGGACTATGGCTACACCTTC. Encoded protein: CASSLVGDYGYTF.

CDR3 residues: CASEKGTYFKNTEAFF. CDR3 coding DNA: TGCGCCAGCGAAAAGGGGACTTACTTCAAGAACACTGAAGCTTTCTTT. The V gene is TRBV5-1, the J gene TRBJ1-1; the D gene is possibly TRBD1 (5 bases). This CDR3 region has 16 residues. Trimming removed 7 bases from V and 1 base from J, with 20 bases in between. CDR1 and CDR2 (germline): SGHRS, YFSETQ.

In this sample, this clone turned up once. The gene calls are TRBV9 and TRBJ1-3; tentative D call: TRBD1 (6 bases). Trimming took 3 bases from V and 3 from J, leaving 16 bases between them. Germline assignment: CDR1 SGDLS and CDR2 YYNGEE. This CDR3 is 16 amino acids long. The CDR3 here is CASSARVGGIGNTIYF. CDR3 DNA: TGTGCCAGCAGCGCAAGGGTAGGGGGAATTGGAAACACCATATATTTT.

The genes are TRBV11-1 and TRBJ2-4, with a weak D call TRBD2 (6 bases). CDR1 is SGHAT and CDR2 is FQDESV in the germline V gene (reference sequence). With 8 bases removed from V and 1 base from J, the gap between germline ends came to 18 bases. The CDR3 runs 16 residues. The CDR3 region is CASSLGVGGAKNIQYF. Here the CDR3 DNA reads TGTGCCAGCTCCCTAGGGGTAGGAGGGGCCAAAAACATTCAGTACTTC.

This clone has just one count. CDR3 nucleotides: TGCGCCAGCAGCCAAGAATTCATGGGGGACCCCGAAAAACTGTTTTTT. It yields the protein CASSQEFMGDPEKLFF. V gene TRBV4-3 combines with J gene TRBJ1-4; D is possibly TRBD1 (5 bases). Germline CDR1 reads LGHNA; CDR2 reads YSLEER. Trimming pared 0 bases from V and 8 bases from J, leaving 16 bases between. This CDR3 is 16 amino acids long.

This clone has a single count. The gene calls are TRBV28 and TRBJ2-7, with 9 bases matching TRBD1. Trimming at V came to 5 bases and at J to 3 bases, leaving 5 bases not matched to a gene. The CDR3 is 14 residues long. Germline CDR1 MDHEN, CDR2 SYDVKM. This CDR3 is CASSRPGQGYEQYF. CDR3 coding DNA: TGTGCCAGCAGTCGACCGGGACAGGGCTACGAGCAGTACTTC.